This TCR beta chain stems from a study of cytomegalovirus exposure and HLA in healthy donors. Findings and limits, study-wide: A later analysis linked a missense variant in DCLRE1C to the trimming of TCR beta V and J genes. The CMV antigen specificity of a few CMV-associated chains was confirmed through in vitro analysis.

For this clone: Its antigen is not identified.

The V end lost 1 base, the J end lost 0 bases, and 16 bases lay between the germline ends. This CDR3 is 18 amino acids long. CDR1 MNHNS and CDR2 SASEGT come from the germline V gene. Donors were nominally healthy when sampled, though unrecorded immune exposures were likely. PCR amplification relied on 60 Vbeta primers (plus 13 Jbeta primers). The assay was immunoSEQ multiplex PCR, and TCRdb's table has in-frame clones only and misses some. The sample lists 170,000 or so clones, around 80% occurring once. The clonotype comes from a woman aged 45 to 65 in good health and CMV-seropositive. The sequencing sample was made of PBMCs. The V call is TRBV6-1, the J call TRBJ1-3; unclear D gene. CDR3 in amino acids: CASSEDPGSPSSGNTIYF. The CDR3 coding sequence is TGTGCCAGCAGTGAAGACCCGGGGTCGCCGAGCTCTGGAAACACCATATATTTT.